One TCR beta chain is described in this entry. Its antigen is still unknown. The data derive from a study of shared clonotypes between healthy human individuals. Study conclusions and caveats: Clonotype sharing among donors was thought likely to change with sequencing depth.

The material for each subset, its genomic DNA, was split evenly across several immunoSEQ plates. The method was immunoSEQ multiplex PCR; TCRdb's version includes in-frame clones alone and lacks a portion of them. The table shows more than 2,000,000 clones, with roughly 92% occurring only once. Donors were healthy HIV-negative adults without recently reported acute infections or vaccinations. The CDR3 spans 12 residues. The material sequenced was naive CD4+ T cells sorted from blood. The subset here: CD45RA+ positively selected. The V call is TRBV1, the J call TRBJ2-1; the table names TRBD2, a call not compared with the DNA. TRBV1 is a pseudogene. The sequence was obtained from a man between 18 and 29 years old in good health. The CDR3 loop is CTSSRGWNEQFF. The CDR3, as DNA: TGCACCAGCAGCCGCGGGTGGAATGAGCAGTTCTTC.